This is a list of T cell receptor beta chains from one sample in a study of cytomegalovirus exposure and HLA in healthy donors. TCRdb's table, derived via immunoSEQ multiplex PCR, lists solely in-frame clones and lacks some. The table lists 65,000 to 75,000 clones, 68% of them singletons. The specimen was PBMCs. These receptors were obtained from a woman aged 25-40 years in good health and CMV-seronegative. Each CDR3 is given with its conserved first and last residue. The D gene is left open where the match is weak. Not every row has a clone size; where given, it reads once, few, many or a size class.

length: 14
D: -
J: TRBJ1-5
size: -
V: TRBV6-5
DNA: TGTGCCAGCAGGGCGGCGGGGGACAATCAGCCCCAGCATTTT
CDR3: CASRAAGDNQPQHF

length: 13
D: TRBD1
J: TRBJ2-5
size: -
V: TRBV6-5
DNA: TGTGCCAGCAGTTCGGACAGGGAAGAGACCCAGTACTTC
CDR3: CASSSDREETQYF

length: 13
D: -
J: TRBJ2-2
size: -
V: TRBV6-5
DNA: TGTGCCAGCAGGCAGGGGCGGACCGGGGAGCTGTTTTTT
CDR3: CASRQGRTGELFF

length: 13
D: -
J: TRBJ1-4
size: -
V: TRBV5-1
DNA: TGCGCCAGCAGTAAGAGGGGAGGGAGAAAAACTGTTTTT
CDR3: CASSKRGGRKTVF

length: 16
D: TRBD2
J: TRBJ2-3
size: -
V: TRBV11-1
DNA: TGTGCCAGCAGCCACCGACTAGCGGGGGGCACGGATACGCAGTATTTT
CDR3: CASSHRLAGGTDTQYF

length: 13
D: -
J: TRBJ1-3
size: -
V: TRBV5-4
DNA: TGTGCCAGCAGCTTCCGTTCTGGAAACACCATATATTTT
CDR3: CASSFRSGNTIYF

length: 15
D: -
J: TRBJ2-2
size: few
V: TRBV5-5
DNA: TGTGCCAGCAGCACCAGACTAGGAGGGACCGGGGAGCTGTTTTTT
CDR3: CASSTRLGGTGELFF

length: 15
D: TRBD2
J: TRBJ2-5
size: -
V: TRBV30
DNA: TGTGCCTGGAAGACTAGCGGGGGGTCCTGGCAGACCCAGTACTTC
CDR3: CAWKTSGGSWQTQYF

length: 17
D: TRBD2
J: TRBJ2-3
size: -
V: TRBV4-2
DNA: TGTGCCAGCAGCCAAGTCTCCCCAGCGGGGAGGGGAGATACGCAGTATTTT
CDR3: CASSQVSPAGRGDTQYF

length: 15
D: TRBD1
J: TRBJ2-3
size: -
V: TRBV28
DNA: TGTGCCAGCAGTCCCGGACAGGGTGGGTTGGATACGCAGTATTTT
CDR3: CASSPGQGGLDTQYF

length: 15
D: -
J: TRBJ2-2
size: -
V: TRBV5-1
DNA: TGCGCCAGCAGCTTGTTAGTCCAGGGCACCGGGGAGCTGTTTTTT
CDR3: CASSLLVQGTGELFF

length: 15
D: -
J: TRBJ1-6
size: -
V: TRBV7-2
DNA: TGTGCCAGCAGCTTAGATACAGGGTCGGATTCACCCCTCCACTTT
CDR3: CASSLDTGSDSPLHF

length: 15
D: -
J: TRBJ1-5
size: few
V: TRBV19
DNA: TGTGCCAGTACCTCCGTCGGGTATAGCAATCAGCCCCAGCATTTT
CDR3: CASTSVGYSNQPQHF

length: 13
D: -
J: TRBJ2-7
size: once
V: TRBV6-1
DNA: TGTGCCAGCAGTGCCGGGACAACCTACGAGCAGTACTTC
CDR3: CASSAGTTYEQYF

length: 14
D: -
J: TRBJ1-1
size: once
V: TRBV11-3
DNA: TGTGCCAGCAGCGGACCCGTAGGGGGCACTGAAGCTTTCTTT
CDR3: CASSGPVGGTEAFF

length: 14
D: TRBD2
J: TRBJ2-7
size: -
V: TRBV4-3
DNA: TGCGCCAGCAGCCTACTAGCGGGACTCTACGAGCAGTACTTC
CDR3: CASSLLAGLYEQYF

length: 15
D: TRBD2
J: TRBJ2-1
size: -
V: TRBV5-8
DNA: TGTGCCAGCAGCCTTAGCGGGGGGAATTACAATGAGCAGTTCTTC
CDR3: CASSLSGGNYNEQFF